This is a list of T cell receptor beta chains from one sample in a study of blood T cell repertoires in COVID-19. The table came from immunoSEQ multiplex PCR; TCRdb's copy has only in-frame clones and leaves some out. Of about 170,000 clones listed, more than 70% were seen once; the top ten hold 3.6%. The specimen sequenced was PBMCs or T cells enriched from blood (not recorded which). The receptor set was obtained from a woman aged 45-59 years in a cohort exposed to, infected with or recovered from COVID-19 (not recorded which). The CDR3 runs from the conserved cysteine through the conserved F or W. D genes are given only for firm matches. The size field is filled for only some rows; it gives once, few, many or a size class.

v_gene: TRBV6-5; j_gene: TRBJ1-4; abundance: -; d_gene: -; CDR3nt: TGTGCCAGCACCGACTCTCACGCAACTAATGAAAAACTGTTTTTT; CDR3aa: CASTDSHATNEKLFF
v_gene: TRBV2; j_gene: TRBJ1-3; abundance: -; d_gene: TRBD1; CDR3nt: TGTGCCAGCAGTGGGGACAGGGGGTCTGGAAACACCATATATTTT; CDR3aa: CASSGDRGSGNTIYF
v_gene: TRBV6-5; j_gene: TRBJ1-5; abundance: once; d_gene: -; CDR3nt: TGTGCCAGCAGTTACTCGGCCAGGGGCGATCAGCCCCAGCATTTT; CDR3aa: CASSYSARGDQPQHF
v_gene: TRBV15; j_gene: TRBJ2-7; abundance: -; d_gene: -; CDR3nt: TGTGCCACCAGCAGAGAGGAGGGTTACGAGCAGTACTTC; CDR3aa: CATSREEGYEQYF
v_gene: TRBV18; j_gene: TRBJ2-1; abundance: -; d_gene: TRBD2; CDR3nt: TGTGCCAGCTCATACTATAGAACCGGGACTAGCGACTACAATGAGCAGTTCTTC; CDR3aa: CASSYYRTGTSDYNEQFF
v_gene: TRBV28; j_gene: TRBJ2-3; abundance: -; d_gene: -; CDR3nt: TGTGCCAGCAGTTTAAGAGGACAGATACCAGATACGCAGTATTTT; CDR3aa: CASSLRGQIPDTQYF
v_gene: TRBV6-5; j_gene: TRBJ2-7; abundance: -; d_gene: -; CDR3nt: TGTGCCAGCAGTTCCGCACGTGGACAAACTACCTACGAGCAGTACTTC; CDR3aa: CASSSARGQTTYEQYF
v_gene: TRBV6-1; j_gene: TRBJ1-5; abundance: -; d_gene: -; CDR3nt: TGTGCCAGCAGTGAAGGGAACAGGAATCAGCCCCAGCATTTT; CDR3aa: CASSEGNRNQPQHF
v_gene: TRBV9; j_gene: TRBJ2-2; abundance: once; d_gene: TRBD2; CDR3nt: TGTGCCAGCAGCGTGGCTAGCGGGGTTACCGGGGAGCTGTTTTTT; CDR3aa: CASSVASGVTGELFF
v_gene: TRBV5-5; j_gene: TRBJ2-5; abundance: -; d_gene: -; CDR3nt: TGTGCCAGCAGCTCCGCGGGGCGGCCAGGGGAGACCCAGTACTTC; CDR3aa: CASSSAGRPGETQYF
v_gene: TRBV6-6; j_gene: TRBJ1-5; abundance: -; d_gene: TRBD1; CDR3nt: TGTGCCACCACGGACAGGGCAAGCAATCAGCCCCAGCATTTT; CDR3aa: CATTDRASNQPQHF
v_gene: TRBV9; j_gene: TRBJ2-3; abundance: -; d_gene: TRBD2; CDR3nt: TGTGCCAGCAGCCGTGACCTCGGGACTAACACAGATACGCAGTATTTT; CDR3aa: CASSRDLGTNTDTQYF
v_gene: TRBV24-1; j_gene: TRBJ1-1; abundance: -; d_gene: -; CDR3nt: TGTGCCACCAGTGACCCGAATCAGGGTTCGGAAGCTTTCTTT; CDR3aa: CATSDPNQGSEAFF
v_gene: TRBV5-1; j_gene: TRBJ2-1; abundance: -; d_gene: TRBD1; CDR3nt: TGCGCCAGCAGCTTAGCGCCCGGGACAGATAACAATGAGCAGTTCTTC; CDR3aa: CASSLAPGTDNNEQFF
v_gene: TRBV23-1; j_gene: TRBJ1-5; abundance: few; d_gene: TRBD1; CDR3nt: TGCGCCAGCAGTCAATCGAGGGACAGGGGGACTCAGCCCCAGCATTTT; CDR3aa: CASSQSRDRGTQPQHF
v_gene: TRBV5-4; j_gene: TRBJ1-4; abundance: -; d_gene: -; CDR3nt: TGTGCCAGCAGCTTCGGGGGACCCAATGAAAAACTGTTTTTT; CDR3aa: CASSFGGPNEKLFF
v_gene: TRBV7-2; j_gene: TRBJ2-5; abundance: -; d_gene: TRBD2; CDR3nt: TGTGCCAGCAGCAACACAGGACTAGCGGAAACCCAAGAGACCCAGTACTTC; CDR3aa: CASSNTGLAETQETQYF
v_gene: TRBV7-8; j_gene: TRBJ2-5; abundance: -; d_gene: TRBD2; CDR3nt: TGTGCCAGCAGCTTAGCCAGCGGGGGGGCAGAGACCCAGTACTTC; CDR3aa: CASSLASGGAETQYF
v_gene: TRBV5-1; j_gene: TRBJ2-1; abundance: -; d_gene: TRBD2; CDR3nt: TGCGCCAGCAGCCTCCGGACTAGCGGGGGGCCTAGCTCCTACAATGAGCAGTTCTTC; CDR3aa: CASSLRTSGGPSSYNEQFF
v_gene: TRBV14; j_gene: TRBJ2-1; abundance: -; d_gene: TRBD2; CDR3nt: TGTGCCAGCAGCCTCGTCGGTAGCGGGAGTTCTGAGCAGTTCTTC; CDR3aa: CASSLVGSGSSEQFF
v_gene: TRBV7-9; j_gene: TRBJ1-1; abundance: -; d_gene: -; CDR3nt: TGTGCCAGCAGCCCCCCCGACTCCGAAGCTTTCTTT; CDR3aa: CASSPPDSEAFF
v_gene: TRBV5-6; j_gene: TRBJ2-1; abundance: -; d_gene: -; CDR3nt: TGTGCCAGCAGCTTGGAGGTGGGAGTCACCTACAATGAGCAGTTCTTC; CDR3aa: CASSLEVGVTYNEQFF
v_gene: TRBV5-8; j_gene: TRBJ1-2; abundance: few; d_gene: TRBD1; CDR3nt: TGTGCCAGCAGCCGGGGACAGTTAAATTATGGCTACACCTTC; CDR3aa: CASSRGQLNYGYTF
v_gene: TRBV27; j_gene: TRBJ1-2; abundance: -; d_gene: TRBD1; CDR3nt: TGTGCCAGCAGTCCCGGGACAGGGCGTCACTACACCTTC; CDR3aa: CASSPGTGRHYTF
v_gene: TRBV10-3; j_gene: TRBJ1-4; abundance: -; d_gene: -; CDR3nt: TGTGCCATCAGGCGGACAGACGCAATTAATGAAAAACTGTTTTTT; CDR3aa: CAIRRTDAINEKLFF
v_gene: TRBV6-2/TRBV6-3; j_gene: TRBJ2-1; abundance: -; d_gene: TRBD2; CDR3nt: TGTGCCAGCAGCTCACTGATGGGACTAGCGGGAGGGCATGAGCAGTTCTTC; CDR3aa: CASSSLMGLAGGHEQFF
v_gene: TRBV28; j_gene: TRBJ1-4; abundance: once; d_gene: TRBD1; CDR3nt: TGTGCCAGCAGTATCTACAGGGGGGGTGAAAAACTGTTTTTT; CDR3aa: CASSIYRGGEKLFF
v_gene: TRBV5-1; j_gene: TRBJ2-5; abundance: -; d_gene: TRBD2; CDR3nt: TGCGCCAGCAGCTTGGTACTAGCGGGGAAGTACCAAGAGACCCAGTACTTC; CDR3aa: CASSLVLAGKYQETQYF
v_gene: TRBV28; j_gene: TRBJ1-5; abundance: -; d_gene: -; CDR3nt: TGTGCCAGCGAGGGTTATAGCAATCAGCCCCAGCATTTT; CDR3aa: CASEGYSNQPQHF
v_gene: TRBV19; j_gene: TRBJ2-7; abundance: -; d_gene: TRBD2; CDR3nt: TGTGCCAGTAGCATTGGGACTACCTACGAGCAGTACTTC; CDR3aa: CASSIGTTYEQYF
v_gene: TRBV7-3; j_gene: TRBJ2-3; abundance: -; d_gene: TRBD2; CDR3nt: TGTGCCAGCAGCTTAAGAGCGGGAGAGGGAGATACGCAGTATTTT; CDR3aa: CASSLRAGEGDTQYF
v_gene: TRBV19; j_gene: TRBJ2-3; abundance: -; d_gene: -; CDR3nt: TGTGCCACCACGGACATACCTAGCACAGATACGCAGTATTTT; CDR3aa: CATTDIPSTDTQYF
v_gene: TRBV5-4; j_gene: TRBJ2-1; abundance: few; d_gene: TRBD2; CDR3nt: TGTGCCAGCAGCTTCTGGGGGGGACTCTACAATGAGCAGTTCTTC; CDR3aa: CASSFWGGLYNEQFF
v_gene: TRBV5-6; j_gene: TRBJ1-5; abundance: many; d_gene: TRBD1; CDR3nt: TGTGCCAGCAGCTTAGCACAGGGGAGCAATCAGCCCCAGCATTTT; CDR3aa: CASSLAQGSNQPQHF
v_gene: TRBV10-3; j_gene: TRBJ1-1; abundance: -; d_gene: -; CDR3nt: TGTGCCATCAGTACGAGCGGGGGCAGGGGGAACACTGAAGCTTTCTTT; CDR3aa: CAISTSGGRGNTEAFF
v_gene: TRBV4-3; j_gene: TRBJ2-7; abundance: -; d_gene: TRBD1; CDR3nt: TGCGCCAGCAGCCAAGATGGGACAGGGGGCAACGAGCAGTACTTC; CDR3aa: CASSQDGTGGNEQYF
v_gene: TRBV25-1; j_gene: TRBJ1-2; abundance: -; d_gene: -; CDR3nt: TGTGCCAGCAGTGATCCCGGACAGCATGGCTACACCTTC; CDR3aa: CASSDPGQHGYTF
v_gene: TRBV7-9; j_gene: TRBJ2-7; abundance: once; d_gene: TRBD1; CDR3nt: TGTGCCAGCACCCTACTAGGACAGGGTGGTTTCGAGCAGTACTTC; CDR3aa: CASTLLGQGGFEQYF
v_gene: TRBV19; j_gene: TRBJ2-3; abundance: -; d_gene: -; CDR3nt: TGTGCCAGTAGTCTGGAGCGCGGGGAGACAGATACGCAGTATTTT; CDR3aa: CASSLERGETDTQYF
v_gene: TRBV11-2; j_gene: TRBJ1-2; abundance: -; d_gene: -; CDR3nt: TGTGCCAGCAGCTTTTTAGGGGGTTATGGCTACACCTTC; CDR3aa: CASSFLGGYGYTF
v_gene: TRBV5-1; j_gene: TRBJ2-1; abundance: -; d_gene: -; CDR3nt: TGCGCCAGCAGCTTGTTCCAGGGCAACAACAATGAGCAGTTCTTC; CDR3aa: CASSLFQGNNNEQFF
v_gene: TRBV5-1; j_gene: TRBJ2-1; abundance: few; d_gene: -; CDR3nt: TGCGCCAGCAGCTTGGGGGCGGGGCGGAACAATGAGCAGTTCTTC; CDR3aa: CASSLGAGRNNEQFF
v_gene: TRBV19; j_gene: TRBJ2-5; abundance: once; d_gene: TRBD2; CDR3nt: TGTGCCAGTAGCGCCAGGACTAGCGGGGGGGCCGGTGAGACCCAGTACTTC; CDR3aa: CASSARTSGGAGETQYF
v_gene: TRBV5-1; j_gene: TRBJ1-4; abundance: -; d_gene: -; CDR3nt: TGCGCCAGCAGCTCCCAGGGGTCTAATGAAAAACTGTTTTTT; CDR3aa: CASSSQGSNEKLFF
v_gene: TRBV11-3; j_gene: TRBJ2-5; abundance: -; d_gene: -; CDR3nt: TGTGCCAGCAGCTTAGGGCGCCGAGGTGGTCAAGAGACCCAGTACTTC; CDR3aa: CASSLGRRGGQETQYF
v_gene: TRBV28; j_gene: TRBJ2-3; abundance: -; d_gene: TRBD2; CDR3nt: TGTGCCAGCAGTTCCACCTTAGCGGGAGGGAGCACAGATACGCAGTATTTT; CDR3aa: CASSSTLAGGSTDTQYF
v_gene: TRBV19; j_gene: TRBJ2-6; abundance: -; d_gene: TRBD1; CDR3nt: TGTGCCAGTAGTATAGAAAAGGGGGCGCAACGCTCTGGGGCCAACGTCCTGACTTTC; CDR3aa: CASSIEKGAQRSGANVLTF
v_gene: TRBV3-1/TRBV3-2; j_gene: TRBJ2-3; abundance: -; d_gene: TRBD2; CDR3nt: TGTGCCAGCAGCCAAGCCCCTGGCGGGGGGGCAGGTACGCAGTATTTT; CDR3aa: CASSQAPGGGAGTQYF
v_gene: TRBV9; j_gene: TRBJ1-6; abundance: -; d_gene: -; CDR3nt: TGTGCCAGCAGCGAGTCCCCCGGGGGTAACAATTCACCCCTCCACTTT; CDR3aa: CASSESPGGNNSPLHF
v_gene: TRBV15; j_gene: TRBJ2-5; abundance: -; d_gene: TRBD1; CDR3nt: TGTGCCACCAGCATTGGGACAGGCCAAGAGACCCAGTACTTC; CDR3aa: CATSIGTGQETQYF